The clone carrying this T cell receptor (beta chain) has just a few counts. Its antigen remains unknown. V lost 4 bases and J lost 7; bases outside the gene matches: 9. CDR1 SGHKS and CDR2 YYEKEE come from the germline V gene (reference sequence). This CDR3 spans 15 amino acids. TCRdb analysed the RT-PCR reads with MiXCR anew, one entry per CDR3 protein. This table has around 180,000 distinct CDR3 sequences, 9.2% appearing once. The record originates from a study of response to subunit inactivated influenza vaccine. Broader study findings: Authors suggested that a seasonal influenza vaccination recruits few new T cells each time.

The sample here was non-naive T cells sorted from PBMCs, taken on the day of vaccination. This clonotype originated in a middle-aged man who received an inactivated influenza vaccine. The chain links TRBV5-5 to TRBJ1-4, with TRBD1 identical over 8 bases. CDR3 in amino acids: CASSSDRGRTEKLFF. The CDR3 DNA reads TGTGCCAGCAGCAGTGACAGGGGTAGGACTGAAAAACTGTTTTTT. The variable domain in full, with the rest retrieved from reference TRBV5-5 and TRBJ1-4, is DAGVTQSPTHLIKTRGQQVTLRCSPISGHKSVSWYQQVLGQGPQFIFQYYEKEERGRGNFPDRFSARQFPNYSSELNVNALLLGDSALYLCASSSDRGRTEKLFFGSGTQLSVL.